This TCR beta chain was observed in a study of T cell responses to AZD1222 COVID-19 vaccine. The repertoire was sequenced with immunoSEQ multiplex PCR; TCRdb's copy has only in-frame clones and lacks some. The sample lists 150,000 to 200,000 clones, roughly 92% occurring once. This CDR3 spans 16 amino acids. Germline V lookup: CDR1 SGDLS, CDR2 YYNGEE. V gave up 2 bases and J gave up 7 bases, with 21 bases separating them. The sample was peripheral blood, taken on day 0 of AZD1222 vaccination. This chain uses TRBV9 with TRBJ1-2; no clear D gene. The sequence was collected from an adult in good health. CDR3 loop: CASSVSPLRGRGGYTF. The CDR3 DNA sequence: TGTGCCAGCAGCGTCTCCCCCCTCCGGGGTCGTGGTGGCTACACCTTC.